This is a list of T cell receptor beta chains from one sample in a study of blood T cell repertoires in COVID-19. Produced via immunoSEQ multiplex PCR; TCRdb's table is partial and in-frame only. The data show 70,000 or so clones, roughly four fifths seen once. The sample consisted of peripheral blood. These receptors all come from a man in his fifties or sixties with COVID-19, enrolled during active disease. The CDR3 runs from the conserved cysteine through the conserved F or W. A D gene is named only where the DNA matches it firmly. A row's size may be missing; if present it is once, few, many or a size class.

clone size: few; J gene: TRBJ2-1; V gene: TRBV6-6; D gene: TRBD2; CDR3 DNA: TGTGCCAGCAGCTCTAGCGGGGGGGCTTACAATGAGCAGTTCTTC; CDR3 protein: CASSSSGGAYNEQFF
clone size: NA; J gene: TRBJ1-5; V gene: TRBV6-6; D gene: NA; CDR3 DNA: TGTGCCAGCAGTTACGGGGTTTCGAGGGGCAATCAGCCCCAGCATTTT; CDR3 protein: CASSYGVSRGNQPQHF
clone size: NA; J gene: TRBJ2-7; V gene: TRBV5-6; D gene: NA; CDR3 DNA: TGTGCCAGCACCCGACAGCAGAGCTACGAGCAGTACTTC; CDR3 protein: CASTRQQSYEQYF
clone size: NA; J gene: TRBJ1-6; V gene: TRBV9; D gene: TRBD1; CDR3 DNA: TGTGCCAGCAGCGAGGGACAGGAGGGGCCCCTCCACTTT; CDR3 protein: CASSEGQEGPLHF
clone size: NA; J gene: TRBJ2-3; V gene: TRBV11-3; D gene: NA; CDR3 DNA: TGTGCCAGCAGCAAAAGGAGTCTCAGCACAGATACGCAGTATTTT; CDR3 protein: CASSKRSLSTDTQYF
clone size: NA; J gene: TRBJ2-3; V gene: TRBV5-6; D gene: NA; CDR3 DNA: TGTGCCAGCAGCTTGTATGCGGGGAGGAGCACAGATACGCAGTATTTT; CDR3 protein: CASSLYAGRSTDTQYF
clone size: few; J gene: TRBJ2-5; V gene: TRBV4-1; D gene: TRBD2; CDR3 DNA: TGCGCCAGCAGCAGACTAGCGTTAGAGACCCAGTACTTC; CDR3 protein: CASSRLALETQYF
clone size: NA; J gene: TRBJ1-5; V gene: TRBV6-5; D gene: NA; CDR3 DNA: TGTGCCAGCAGTCCCTCCAGGGTAAGCAATCAGCCCCAGCATTTT; CDR3 protein: CASSPSRVSNQPQHF
clone size: NA; J gene: TRBJ1-4; V gene: TRBV7-9; D gene: NA; CDR3 DNA: TGTGCCAGCGCCCAGGGCTATGAAAAACTGTTTTTT; CDR3 protein: CASAQGYEKLFF
clone size: NA; J gene: TRBJ1-1; V gene: TRBV15; D gene: NA; CDR3 DNA: TGTGCCACCAGCAGACCTGGGACATTTATGAACACTGAAGCTTTCTTT; CDR3 protein: CATSRPGTFMNTEAFF
clone size: NA; J gene: TRBJ1-1; V gene: TRBV28; D gene: TRBD1; CDR3 DNA: TGTGCCAGCAGTGACAGGGTGGGGGCTTTCTTT; CDR3 protein: CASSDRVGAFF
clone size: NA; J gene: TRBJ2-7; V gene: TRBV5-1; D gene: NA; CDR3 DNA: TGCGCCAGCAGCTTTGGACAGCGGCCCTCCTACGAGCAGTACTTC; CDR3 protein: CASSFGQRPSYEQYF
clone size: NA; J gene: TRBJ2-1; V gene: TRBV10-3; D gene: TRBD2; CDR3 DNA: TGTGCCATCAGTGTGGAACGGGAGGTCAGTGAGCAGTTCTTC; CDR3 protein: CAISVEREVSEQFF
clone size: once; J gene: TRBJ1-3; V gene: TRBV3-1/TRBV3-2; D gene: TRBD1; CDR3 DNA: TGTGCCAGCAGCGCGGACAGGGGAAACACCATATATTTT; CDR3 protein: CASSADRGNTIYF
clone size: many; J gene: TRBJ2-3; V gene: TRBV28; D gene: TRBD2; CDR3 DNA: TGTGCCAGCAGCAGAGCGGGGGGTGTGAGCACAGATACGCAGTATTTT; CDR3 protein: CASSRAGGVSTDTQYF
clone size: NA; J gene: TRBJ2-7; V gene: TRBV7-3; D gene: NA; CDR3 DNA: TGTGCCAGCAGCCTAGAGGGGGGGTCCCCCTACGAGCAGTACTTC; CDR3 protein: CASSLEGGSPYEQYF
clone size: many; J gene: TRBJ1-5; V gene: TRBV3-1/TRBV3-2; D gene: NA; CDR3 DNA: TGTGCCAGCAGCCAAGATAAGGGGCAGCCCCAGCATTTT; CDR3 protein: CASSQDKGQPQHF
clone size: NA; J gene: TRBJ1-4; V gene: TRBV7-9; D gene: NA; CDR3 DNA: TGTGCCAGCAGCTTACAATCAACTAATGAAAAACTGTTTTTT; CDR3 protein: CASSLQSTNEKLFF
clone size: NA; J gene: TRBJ2-7; V gene: TRBV5-6; D gene: TRBD1; CDR3 DNA: TGTGCCAGCAGCTTTGACAGGGGTAGAGGCGAGCAGTACTTC; CDR3 protein: CASSFDRGRGEQYF
clone size: NA; J gene: TRBJ2-1; V gene: TRBV19; D gene: TRBD1; CDR3 DNA: TGTGCCAGTACCTCTAGGACAGGGGGGTCCTACAATGAGCAGTTCTTC; CDR3 protein: CASTSRTGGSYNEQFF
clone size: NA; J gene: TRBJ1-2; V gene: TRBV27; D gene: NA; CDR3 DNA: TGTGCCAGCAGTCGCAACAGGGAACGGGGCTACACCTTC; CDR3 protein: CASSRNRERGYTF
clone size: NA; J gene: TRBJ2-5; V gene: TRBV10-3; D gene: TRBD2; CDR3 DNA: TGTGCCATCAGCACAAAACGAGCGGGGGGGCAAGAGACCCAGTACTTC; CDR3 protein: CAISTKRAGGQETQYF
clone size: few; J gene: TRBJ2-7; V gene: TRBV4-2; D gene: TRBD2; CDR3 DNA: TGTGCCAGCAGCCAAGCGAGCCCGGGACTAGCGTCCGAGCAGTACTTC; CDR3 protein: CASSQASPGLASEQYF
clone size: NA; J gene: TRBJ1-6; V gene: TRBV15; D gene: TRBD1; CDR3 DNA: TGTGCCACCAGCATGGGACAGAGTAATTCACCCCTCCACTTT; CDR3 protein: CATSMGQSNSPLHF
clone size: NA; J gene: TRBJ1-3; V gene: TRBV6-1; D gene: NA; CDR3 DNA: TGTGCCAGCAGTGAAAGTGATTTCGGTGGCACCATATATTTT; CDR3 protein: CASSESDFGGTIYF
clone size: once; J gene: TRBJ2-5; V gene: TRBV7-9; D gene: TRBD2; CDR3 DNA: TGTGCCAGCAGCCTCAGAGGGCGGGAGTTATTCGAGACCCAGTACTTC; CDR3 protein: CASSLRGRELFETQYF
clone size: NA; J gene: TRBJ2-7; V gene: TRBV5-1; D gene: NA; CDR3 DNA: TGCGCCAGCAGCACAGGGACCGGGGTTGGCGAGCAGTACTTC; CDR3 protein: CASSTGTGVGEQYF
clone size: NA; J gene: TRBJ2-3; V gene: TRBV24-1; D gene: NA; CDR3 DNA: TGTGCCACCAGTGATCCGACAGGCGGCACAGATACGCAGTATTTT; CDR3 protein: CATSDPTGGTDTQYF
clone size: NA; J gene: TRBJ2-5; V gene: TRBV6-5; D gene: TRBD2; CDR3 DNA: TGTGCCAGCAGCAGCCAGGAAGCGGGGAAAGAGACCCAGTACTTC; CDR3 protein: CASSSQEAGKETQYF
clone size: NA; J gene: TRBJ2-1; V gene: TRBV2; D gene: TRBD2; CDR3 DNA: TGTGCCAGCAGTGAATTTTTAGCGGGACTCTCCTACAATGAGCAGTTCTTC; CDR3 protein: CASSEFLAGLSYNEQFF
clone size: NA; J gene: TRBJ1-4; V gene: TRBV19; D gene: NA; CDR3 DNA: TGTGCCAGTAGTATTATAGCGGCAGAAAAACTGTTTTTT; CDR3 protein: CASSIIAAEKLFF
clone size: few; J gene: TRBJ2-1; V gene: TRBV28; D gene: TRBD2; CDR3 DNA: TGTGCCAGCAGTTTTGCTAGCGGGCGAGCCGAGCAGTTCTTC; CDR3 protein: CASSFASGRAEQFF
clone size: once; J gene: TRBJ1-1; V gene: TRBV23-1; D gene: NA; CDR3 DNA: TGCGCCAGCAGTCCCCCACGGACGGGATCCACTGAAGCTTTCTTT; CDR3 protein: CASSPPRTGSTEAFF
clone size: few; J gene: TRBJ2-2; V gene: TRBV5-4; D gene: NA; CDR3 DNA: TGTGCCAGCAGCCCGAAAGGACAATTGAACACCGGGGAGCTGTTTTTT; CDR3 protein: CASSPKGQLNTGELFF
clone size: NA; J gene: TRBJ1-2; V gene: TRBV24-1; D gene: NA; CDR3 DNA: TGTGCCACCAGTGATTTAGAGGGTGACACCTTC; CDR3 protein: CATSDLEGDTF
clone size: few; J gene: TRBJ2-7; V gene: TRBV3-1/TRBV3-2; D gene: NA; CDR3 DNA: TGTGCCAGCAGCCAAGACCCTGACAGTCGCGAGCAGTACTTC; CDR3 protein: CASSQDPDSREQYF
clone size: NA; J gene: TRBJ1-6; V gene: TRBV19; D gene: TRBD1; CDR3 DNA: TGTGCCAGTAGTTCAAACAGGGGGCGATTCTATAATTCACCCCTCCACTTT; CDR3 protein: CASSSNRGRFYNSPLHF
clone size: NA; J gene: TRBJ2-3; V gene: TRBV5-1; D gene: NA; CDR3 DNA: TGCGCCAGCAGCTTGTACCTAAGCACAGATACGCAGTATTTT; CDR3 protein: CASSLYLSTDTQYF
clone size: NA; J gene: TRBJ2-3; V gene: TRBV18; D gene: TRBD1; CDR3 DNA: TGTGCCAGCTCAGGGGACAGGGGCCGAGGAGATACGCAGTATTTT; CDR3 protein: CASSGDRGRGDTQYF
clone size: few; J gene: TRBJ1-2; V gene: TRBV19; D gene: TRBD1; CDR3 DNA: TGTGCCAGTAGTAACCAACAGGGGGCGAGGCGTTATGGCTACACCTTC; CDR3 protein: CASSNQQGARRYGYTF
clone size: few; J gene: TRBJ2-3; V gene: TRBV10-1; D gene: NA; CDR3 DNA: TGCGCCAGCACTGCCCCCAGGGGGGATCCAAATACGCAGTATTTT; CDR3 protein: CASTAPRGDPNTQYF
clone size: few; J gene: TRBJ1-6; V gene: TRBV3-1/TRBV3-2; D gene: NA; CDR3 DNA: TGTGCCAGCAGCCCCCCCGGGGGGTCTCGTTCACCCCTCCACTTT; CDR3 protein: CASSPPGGSRSPLHF
clone size: NA; J gene: TRBJ1-6; V gene: TRBV7-2; D gene: NA; CDR3 DNA: TGTGCCAGCAGCTACCAGTCACCCCTCCACTTT; CDR3 protein: CASSYQSPLHF
clone size: few; J gene: TRBJ1-2; V gene: TRBV4-1; D gene: NA; CDR3 DNA: TGCGCCAGCAGCCAAGGGTACGGGGGCTACACCTTC; CDR3 protein: CASSQGYGGYTF
clone size: NA; J gene: TRBJ1-5; V gene: TRBV19; D gene: TRBD1; CDR3 DNA: TGTGCCAGCAGACAGGGGCAGGGCAATCAGCCCCAGCATTTT; CDR3 protein: CASRQGQGNQPQHF
clone size: NA; J gene: TRBJ2-1; V gene: TRBV2; D gene: NA; CDR3 DNA: TGTGCCAGCAGTCGTAGATTGTACAATGAGCAGTTCTTC; CDR3 protein: CASSRRLYNEQFF
clone size: NA; J gene: TRBJ2-3; V gene: TRBV7-9; D gene: TRBD2; CDR3 DNA: TGTGCCAGCAGCATCCTAGCGGGGGGAGATACGCAGTATTTT; CDR3 protein: CASSILAGGDTQYF
clone size: NA; J gene: TRBJ2-7; V gene: TRBV11-3; D gene: NA; CDR3 DNA: TGTGCCAGCAGCCGGGGAGGTAGCGGTTCCAGCGAGCAGTACTTC; CDR3 protein: CASSRGGSGSSEQYF
clone size: NA; J gene: TRBJ1-6; V gene: TRBV21-1; D gene: NA; CDR3 DNA: TGTGCCAGTTCAAAAGGGGGGGGTGCTAATTCACCCCTCCACTTT; CDR3 protein: CASSKGGGANSPLHF
clone size: few; J gene: TRBJ2-5; V gene: TRBV2; D gene: NA; CDR3 DNA: TGTGCCAGCGGAGGGACCTTCCAAGAGACCCAGTACTTC; CDR3 protein: CASGGTFQETQYF
clone size: NA; J gene: TRBJ2-5; V gene: TRBV29-1; D gene: TRBD2; CDR3 DNA: TGCAGCGTTGAGGCTAGCGGGGGAGGGACCCAGTACTTC; CDR3 protein: CSVEASGGGTQYF
clone size: NA; J gene: TRBJ2-5; V gene: TRBV5-1; D gene: TRBD1; CDR3 DNA: TGCGCCAGCAGCTTGGACGGCAGGGGGTACGAGACCCAGTACTTC; CDR3 protein: CASSLDGRGYETQYF
clone size: NA; J gene: TRBJ2-5; V gene: TRBV7-6; D gene: NA; CDR3 DNA: TGTGCCAGCAGCTTAGTGGTAGAAGAGACCCAGTACTTC; CDR3 protein: CASSLVVEETQYF
clone size: NA; J gene: TRBJ1-2; V gene: TRBV23-1; D gene: TRBD1; CDR3 DNA: TGCGCCAGCAGTCAAGAGCCCCAGGGGGCAGTTGTCAATGGCTACACCTTC; CDR3 protein: CASSQEPQGAVVNGYTF
clone size: NA; J gene: TRBJ2-1; V gene: TRBV6-6; D gene: TRBD2; CDR3 DNA: TGTGCCAGCAGTTACTCGGGACTAGCGGGACGTGAGCAGTTCTTC; CDR3 protein: CASSYSGLAGREQFF
clone size: NA; J gene: TRBJ2-2; V gene: TRBV5-1; D gene: TRBD2; CDR3 DNA: TGCGCCAGCAGCCGAGGGACTAGCGGAAACACCGGGGAGCTGTTTTTT; CDR3 protein: CASSRGTSGNTGELFF
clone size: NA; J gene: TRBJ2-5; V gene: TRBV5-6; D gene: TRBD1; CDR3 DNA: TGTGCCAGCAGCTCGCGCAGGGGGCATGAGACCCAGTACTTC; CDR3 protein: CASSSRRGHETQYF
clone size: NA; J gene: TRBJ2-5; V gene: TRBV7-9; D gene: NA; CDR3 DNA: TGTGCCAGCAGCTTACGGAAAGAGACTGTCACCCAAGAGACCCAGTACTTC; CDR3 protein: CASSLRKETVTQETQYF
clone size: NA; J gene: TRBJ2-7; V gene: TRBV28; D gene: NA; CDR3 DNA: TGTGCCAGCAGTCTAGATGGAGTGGGGGGTCAGGACGAGCAGTACTTC; CDR3 protein: CASSLDGVGGQDEQYF